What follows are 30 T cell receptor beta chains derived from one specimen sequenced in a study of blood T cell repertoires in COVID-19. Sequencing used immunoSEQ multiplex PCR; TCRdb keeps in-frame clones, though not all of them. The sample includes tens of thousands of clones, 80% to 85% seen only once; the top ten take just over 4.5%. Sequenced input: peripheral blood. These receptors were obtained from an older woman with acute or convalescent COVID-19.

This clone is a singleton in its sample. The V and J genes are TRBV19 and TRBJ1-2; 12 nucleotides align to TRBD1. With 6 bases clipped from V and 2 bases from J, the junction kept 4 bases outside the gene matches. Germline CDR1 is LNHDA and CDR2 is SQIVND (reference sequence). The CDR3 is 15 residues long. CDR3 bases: TGTGCCAGTAGATTTGGGACAGGGGGCAACTATGGCTACACCTTC. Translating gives CASRFGTGGNYGYTF.

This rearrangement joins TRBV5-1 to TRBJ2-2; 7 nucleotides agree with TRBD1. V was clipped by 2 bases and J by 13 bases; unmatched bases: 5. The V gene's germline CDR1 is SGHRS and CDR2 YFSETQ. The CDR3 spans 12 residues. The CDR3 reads CASSLDRDTLFF. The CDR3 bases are TGCGCCAGCAGCTTAGACAGGGATACGCTGTTTTTT.

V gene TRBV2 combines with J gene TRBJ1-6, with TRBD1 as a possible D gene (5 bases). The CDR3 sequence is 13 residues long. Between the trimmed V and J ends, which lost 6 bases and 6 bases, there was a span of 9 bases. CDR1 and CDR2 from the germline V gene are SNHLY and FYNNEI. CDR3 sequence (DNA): TGTGCCAGCAGGGTAGACAGTAATTCACCCCTCCACTTT. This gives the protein CASRVDSNSPLHF.

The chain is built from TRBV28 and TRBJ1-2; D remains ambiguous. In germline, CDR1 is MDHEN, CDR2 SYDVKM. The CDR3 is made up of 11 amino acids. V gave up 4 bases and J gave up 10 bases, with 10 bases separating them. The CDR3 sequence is CASSYPGLYTF. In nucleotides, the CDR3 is TGTGCCAGCAGTTACCCAGGTCTCTACACCTTC.

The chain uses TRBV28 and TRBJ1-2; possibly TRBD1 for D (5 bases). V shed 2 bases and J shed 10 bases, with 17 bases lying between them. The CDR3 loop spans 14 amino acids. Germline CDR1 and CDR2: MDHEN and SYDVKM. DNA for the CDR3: TGTGCCAGCAGTTTAGGAGGGGCCGAAAGGATCTACACCTTC. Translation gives CASSLGGAERIYTF.

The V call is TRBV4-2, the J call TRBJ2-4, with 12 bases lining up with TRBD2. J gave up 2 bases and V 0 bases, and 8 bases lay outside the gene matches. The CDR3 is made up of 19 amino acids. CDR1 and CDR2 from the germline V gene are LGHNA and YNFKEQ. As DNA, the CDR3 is TGTGCCAGCAGCCAAGATATTCTAGCGGGGGGGCCGACCAAAAACATTCAGTACTTC. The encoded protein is CASSQDILAGGPTKNIQYF.

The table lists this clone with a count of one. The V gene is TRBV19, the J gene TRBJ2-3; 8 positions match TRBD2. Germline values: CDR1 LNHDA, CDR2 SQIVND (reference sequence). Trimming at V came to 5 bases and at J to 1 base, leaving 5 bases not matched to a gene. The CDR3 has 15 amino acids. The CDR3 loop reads CASSREGRGTDTQYF. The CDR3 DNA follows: TGTGCCAGTAGTCGGGAGGGTCGCGGCACAGATACGCAGTATTTT.

The CDR3 sequence is CASSANSLNTEAFF. CDR3 DNA: TGTGCCAGCAGTGCTAACAGTTTGAACACTGAAGCTTTCTTT. The V and J genes are TRBV6-4 and TRBJ1-1; D is unclear. V lost 4 bases and J lost 0, with 9 bases in between. Germline V gives CDR1 MRHNA, CDR2 SNTAGT. The length of the CDR3 is 14 residues.

The CDR3 protein is CASSLEGTGANGYTF. In DNA, the CDR3 is TGCGCCAGCAGCTTGGAGGGGACAGGTGCTAATGGCTACACCTTC. This sequence joins TRBV5-1 and TRBJ1-2; 8 nucleotides align to TRBD1. Germline CDR1 is SGHRS and CDR2 is YFSETQ. The trim removed 0 bases at V and 6 bases at J, leaving 7 bases unmatched. The CDR3 consists of 15 residues.

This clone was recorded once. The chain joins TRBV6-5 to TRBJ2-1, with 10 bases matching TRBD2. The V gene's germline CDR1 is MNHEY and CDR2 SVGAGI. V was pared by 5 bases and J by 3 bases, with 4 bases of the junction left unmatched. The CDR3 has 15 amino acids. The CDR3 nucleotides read TGTGCCAGCAGTCGGACTAGCGGCCTCTACAATGAGCAGTTCTTC. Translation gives CASSRTSGLYNEQFF.

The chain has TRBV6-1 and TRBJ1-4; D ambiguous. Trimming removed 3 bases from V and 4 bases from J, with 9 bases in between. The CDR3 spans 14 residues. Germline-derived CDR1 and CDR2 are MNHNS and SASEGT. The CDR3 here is CASSDGQVNEKLFF. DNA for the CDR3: TGTGCCAGCAGTGATGGGCAGGTTAATGAAAAACTGTTTTTT.

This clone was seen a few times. The CDR3 loop is CASRTDRESTEAFF. CDR3 sequence (DNA): TGTGCCAGCCGAACTGACAGGGAGAGCACTGAAGCTTTCTTT. This sequence joins TRBV18 and TRBJ1-1, with 7 bases aligning to TRBD1. V was clipped by 8 bases and J by 4 bases; unmatched bases: 10. This CDR3 is 14 amino acids long. CDR1 is KGHSH and CDR2 is LQKENI in the germline V gene.

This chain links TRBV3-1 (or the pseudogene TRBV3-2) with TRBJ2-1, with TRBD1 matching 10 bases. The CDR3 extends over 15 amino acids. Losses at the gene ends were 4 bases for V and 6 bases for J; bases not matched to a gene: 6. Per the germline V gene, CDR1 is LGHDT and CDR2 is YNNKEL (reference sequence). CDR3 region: CASSLRQGAVNEQFF. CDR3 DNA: TGTGCCAGCAGCCTTAGACAGGGGGCAGTCAATGAGCAGTTCTTC.

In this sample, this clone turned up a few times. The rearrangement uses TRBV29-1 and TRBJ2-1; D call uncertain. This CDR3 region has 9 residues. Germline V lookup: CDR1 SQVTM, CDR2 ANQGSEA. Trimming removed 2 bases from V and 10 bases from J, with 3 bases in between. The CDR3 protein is CSVEQEQFF. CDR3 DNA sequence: TGCAGCGTTGAACAGGAGCAGTTCTTC.

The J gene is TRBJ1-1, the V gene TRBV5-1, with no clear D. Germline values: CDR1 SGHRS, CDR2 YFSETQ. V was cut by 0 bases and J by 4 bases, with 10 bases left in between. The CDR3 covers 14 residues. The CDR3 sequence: CASSLGGRTTEAFF. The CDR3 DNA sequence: TGCGCCAGCAGCTTGGGAGGGAGGACCACTGAAGCTTTCTTT.

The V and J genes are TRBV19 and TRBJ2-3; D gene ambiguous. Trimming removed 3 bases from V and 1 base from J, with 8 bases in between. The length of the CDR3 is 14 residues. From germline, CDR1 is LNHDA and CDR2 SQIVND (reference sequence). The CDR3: CASSINQGTDTQYF. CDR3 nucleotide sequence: TGTGCCAGTAGTATTAATCAGGGCACAGATACGCAGTATTTT.

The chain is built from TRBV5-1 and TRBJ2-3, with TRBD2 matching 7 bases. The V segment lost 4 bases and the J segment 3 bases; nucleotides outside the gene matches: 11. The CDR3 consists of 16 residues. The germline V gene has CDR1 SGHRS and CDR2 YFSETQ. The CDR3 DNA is TGCGCCAGCAGCCCAAGGTCGGGGGGAGGGACAGATACGCAGTATTTT. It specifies CASSPRSGGGTDTQYF.

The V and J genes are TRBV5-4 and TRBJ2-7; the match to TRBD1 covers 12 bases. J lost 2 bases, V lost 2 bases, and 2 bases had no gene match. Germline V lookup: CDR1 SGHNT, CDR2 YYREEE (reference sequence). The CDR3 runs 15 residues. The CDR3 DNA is TGTGCCAGCAGCTTCCGGGACAGGGGGCCCTACGAGCAGTACTTC. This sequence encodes CASSFRDRGPYEQYF. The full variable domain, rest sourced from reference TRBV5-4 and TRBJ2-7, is ETGVTQSPTHLIKTRGQQVTLRCSSQSGHNTVSWYQQALGQGPQFIFQYYREEENGRGNFPPRFSGLQFPNYSSELNVNALELDDSALYLCASSFRDRGPYEQYFGPGTRLTVT.

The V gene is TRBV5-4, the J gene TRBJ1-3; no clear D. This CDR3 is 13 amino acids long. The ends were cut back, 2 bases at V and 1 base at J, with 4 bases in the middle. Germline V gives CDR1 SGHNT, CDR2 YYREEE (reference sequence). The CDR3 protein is CASSFLSGNTIYF. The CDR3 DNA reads TGTGCCAGCAGCTTCCTTTCTGGAAACACCATATATTTT.

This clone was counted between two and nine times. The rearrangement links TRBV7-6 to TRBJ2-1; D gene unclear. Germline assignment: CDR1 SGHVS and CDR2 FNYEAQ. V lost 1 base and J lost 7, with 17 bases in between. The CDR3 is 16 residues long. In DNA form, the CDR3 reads TGTGCCAGCAGCTTAGGCCGGCTAGTTACTCCAAATGAGCAGTTCTTC. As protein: CASSLGRLVTPNEQFF.

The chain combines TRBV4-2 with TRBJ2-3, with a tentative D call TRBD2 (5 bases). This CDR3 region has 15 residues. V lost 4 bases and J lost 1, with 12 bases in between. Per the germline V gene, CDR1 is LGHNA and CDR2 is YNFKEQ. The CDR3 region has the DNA TGTGCCAGCAGCCCTCGGGTTAGCGGCACAGATACGCAGTATTTT. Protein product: CASSPRVSGTDTQYF.

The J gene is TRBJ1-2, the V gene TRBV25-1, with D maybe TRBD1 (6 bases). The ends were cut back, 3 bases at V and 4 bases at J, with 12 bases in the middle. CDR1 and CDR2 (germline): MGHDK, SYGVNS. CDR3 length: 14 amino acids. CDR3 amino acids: CASSDYRDPYGYTF. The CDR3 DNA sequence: TGTGCCAGCAGTGATTACAGGGATCCCTATGGCTACACCTTC.

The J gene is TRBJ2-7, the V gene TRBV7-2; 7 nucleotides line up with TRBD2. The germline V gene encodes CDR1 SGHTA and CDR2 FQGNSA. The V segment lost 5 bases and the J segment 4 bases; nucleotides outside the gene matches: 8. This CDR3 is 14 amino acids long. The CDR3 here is CASSRSGGGYEQYF. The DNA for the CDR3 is TGTGCCAGCAGCCGGTCCGGGGGAGGGTACGAGCAGTACTTC.

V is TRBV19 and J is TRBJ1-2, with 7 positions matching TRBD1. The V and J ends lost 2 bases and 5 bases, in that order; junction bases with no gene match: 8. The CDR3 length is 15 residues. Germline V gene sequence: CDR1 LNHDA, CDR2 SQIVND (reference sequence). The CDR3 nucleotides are TGTGCCAGTAGTATAAACCGGGACAGACAGTATGGCTACACCTTC. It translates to CASSINRDRQYGYTF.

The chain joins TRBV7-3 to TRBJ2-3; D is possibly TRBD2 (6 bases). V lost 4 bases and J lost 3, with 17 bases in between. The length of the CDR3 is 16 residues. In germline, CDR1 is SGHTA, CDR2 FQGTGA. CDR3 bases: TGTGCCAGCAGCTCCCATGGGGGGTCGGTTACAGATACGCAGTATTTT. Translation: CASSSHGGSVTDTQYF.

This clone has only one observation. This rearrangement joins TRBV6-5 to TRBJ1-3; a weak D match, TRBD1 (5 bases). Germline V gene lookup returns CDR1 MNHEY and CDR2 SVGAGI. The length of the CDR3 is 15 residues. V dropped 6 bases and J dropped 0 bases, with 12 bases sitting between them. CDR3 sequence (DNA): TGTGCCAGCAGGTCGACAGTTGGCTCTGGAAACACCATATATTTT. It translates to CASRSTVGSGNTIYF.

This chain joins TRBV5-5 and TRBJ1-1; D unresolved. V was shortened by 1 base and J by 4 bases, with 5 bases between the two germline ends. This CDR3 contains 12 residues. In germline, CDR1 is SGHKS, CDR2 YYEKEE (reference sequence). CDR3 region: CASSLFGTEAFF. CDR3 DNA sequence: TGTGCCAGCAGCTTGTTCGGCACTGAAGCTTTCTTT.

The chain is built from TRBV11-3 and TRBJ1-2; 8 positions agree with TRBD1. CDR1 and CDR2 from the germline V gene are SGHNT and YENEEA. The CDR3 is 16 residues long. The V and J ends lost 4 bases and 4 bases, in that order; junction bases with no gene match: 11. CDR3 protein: CASSSGAGQDRYGYTF. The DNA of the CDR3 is TGTGCCAGCAGCTCCGGCGCGGGACAGGACCGCTATGGCTACACCTTC.

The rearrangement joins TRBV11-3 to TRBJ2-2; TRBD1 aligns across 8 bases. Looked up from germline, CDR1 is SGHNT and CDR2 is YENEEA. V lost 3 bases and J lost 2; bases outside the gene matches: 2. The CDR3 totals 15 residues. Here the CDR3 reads CASSFDRGNTGELFF. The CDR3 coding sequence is TGTGCCAGCAGCTTCGACAGGGGAAACACCGGGGAGCTGTTTTTT.

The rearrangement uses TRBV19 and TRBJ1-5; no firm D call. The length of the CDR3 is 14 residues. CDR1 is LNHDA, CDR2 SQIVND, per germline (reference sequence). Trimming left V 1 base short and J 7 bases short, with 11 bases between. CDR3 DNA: TGTGCCAGTAGTATAGGGAGCTCCCAGCAGCCCCAGCATTTT. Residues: CASSIGSSQQPQHF.